One and the same sample provided the 25 T cell receptor beta chains below, sequenced in a study of T cells in Graves' hyperthyroidism and ophthalmopathy. RNA transcripts were the template for amplifying TCR beta CDR3 regions. HTBI primers were employed in a first-round RT-PCR of the TCR CDR3. TCRdb ran MiXCR on the multiplex PCR reads and lists one entry per CDR3 protein. The sample lists a few hundred thousand distinct CDR3 sequences; approximately 23% were seen once. Sequencing was performed on blood. All receptors derive from a young man with Graves' ophthalmopathy.

A few counts support this clonotype. CDR3 in amino acids: CASSFGTEEDTDTQYF. CDR3 sequence (DNA): TGTGCCAGCAGTTTCGGGACAGAGGAAGACACAGATACGCAGTATTTT. J is TRBJ2-3 and V is TRBV12-3 or TRBV12-4; TRBD1 matches 7 bases. Trimming at V came to 3 bases and at J to 2 bases, leaving 8 bases not matched to a gene. The CDR3 contains 16 residues.

This clonotype occurred many times. The rearrangement links TRBV7-8 to TRBJ2-3; weak D call: TRBD2 (5 bases). This CDR3 spans 15 amino acids. Germline V CDR1 and CDR2: SGHVS, FQNEAQ. V shed 5 bases and J shed 2 bases, with 14 bases lying between them. CDR3 amino acids: CASSLEGAATDTQYF. DNA of the CDR3: TGTGCCAGCAGCCTAGAGGGAGCCGCCACAGATACGCAGTATTTT.

This clonotype appeared many times. The chain has TRBV29-1 and TRBJ1-1; D ambiguous. Germline assignment: CDR1 SQVTM and CDR2 ANQGSEA. V was shortened by 2 bases and J by 4 bases, with 11 bases between the two germline ends. The CDR3 is 13 residues long. CDR3 loop: CSVESGPPTEAFF. CDR3 nucleotide sequence: TGCAGCGTTGAATCCGGGCCTCCCACTGAAGCTTTCTTT.

The rearrangement joins TRBV27 to TRBJ1-1; TRBD1 matches at 11 bases. The germline V gene has CDR1 MNHEY and CDR2 SMNVEV (reference sequence). The length of the CDR3 is 14 residues. V was clipped by 8 bases and J by 5 bases; unmatched bases: 7. CDR3 loop: CASGPGTGGTEAFF. The CDR3 region has the DNA TGTGCCAGCGGCCCCGGGACAGGGGGTACTGAAGCTTTCTTT.

This clonotype appeared a few times. The V call is TRBV28, the J call TRBJ2-7; 9 bases fit TRBD1. CDR1 MDHEN and CDR2 SYDVKM come from the germline V gene. The CDR3 covers 15 residues. V was clipped by 5 bases and J by 4 bases; unmatched bases: 9. The DNA for the CDR3 is TGTGCCAGCAGTACCCCGGGGACAGGGCTATACGAGCAGTACTTC. As protein: CASSTPGTGLYEQYF.

The table lists this clonotype with a few counts. The CDR3 DNA sequence: TGTGCCAGCAGCTTCTCCCGGGACCCCGTCAACGAGCAGTACTTC. Its translation: CASSFSRDPVNEQYF. The rearrangement uses TRBV6-1 and TRBJ2-7; D tentatively reads TRBD1 or TRBD2 (5 bases each). The CDR3 has 15 amino acids. V was shortened by 6 bases and J by 5 bases, with 20 bases between the two germline ends. CDR1 and CDR2 (germline): MNHNS, SASEGT.

This clonotype appeared a few times. The genes are TRBV30 and TRBJ2-7; possibly TRBD1 for D (6 bases). Germline V gene data show CDR1 as GTSNPN and CDR2 as SVGIG (reference sequence). V was clipped by 4 bases and J by 1 base, with 17 bases between them. This CDR3 comprises 15 residues. For the CDR3, the DNA is TGTGCCTGGAACCGACGGCAGGGGCGATCCTACGAGCAGTACTTC. Translation: CAWNRRQGRSYEQYF.

This sequence joins TRBV27 and TRBJ2-3; weak D call: TRBD2 (5 bases). This CDR3 has 15 amino acids. V dropped 7 bases and J dropped 0 bases, with 14 bases sitting between them. Germline CDR1 reads MNHEY; CDR2 reads SMNVEV (reference sequence). The CDR3 reads CASTPGSTSTDTQYF. DNA for the CDR3: TGTGCCAGCACCCCGGGGTCCACTAGCACAGATACGCAGTATTTT.

The V call is TRBV27, the J call TRBJ2-3; D is perhaps TRBD1 (5 bases). This CDR3 is built from 15 residues. The V gene lost 3 bases and the J gene lost 0 bases, with 10 bases spanning the gap. The V gene's germline CDR1 is MNHEY and CDR2 SMNVEV (reference sequence). The CDR3 DNA is TGTGCCAGCAGTTTCGCAGGGTCTAGCACAGATACGCAGTATTTT. This gives the protein CASSFAGSSTDTQYF.

Ten or more counts support this clonotype. This chain connects TRBV3-1 to TRBJ1-4; no definite D call. The germline V gene has CDR1 LGHDT and CDR2 YNNKEL (reference sequence). The CDR3 covers 11 residues. Trimming removed 3 bases from V and 7 bases from J, with 3 bases in between. DNA of the CDR3: TGTGCCAGCAGCCAGAGTGAAAAACTGTTTTTT. Translating gives CASSQSEKLFF.

This rearrangement joins TRBV6-6 to TRBJ2-7; 10 nucleotides agree with TRBD2. V dropped 2 bases and J dropped 4; count of bases not matched to a gene: 11. Germline lookup yields CDR1 MNHNY and CDR2 SVGAGI (reference sequence). The CDR3 extends over 17 amino acids. CDR3 sequence: CASSYRIGLAEPYEQYF. CDR3 coding DNA: TGTGCCAGCAGTTACCGTATAGGACTAGCGGAACCTTACGAGCAGTACTTC.

The chain has TRBV2 and TRBJ2-7; D perhaps matches TRBD2 (5 bases). Between the trimmed V and J ends, which lost 8 bases and 6 bases, there was a span of 8 bases. The CDR3 is 10 amino acids. Germline V gene data show CDR1 as SNHLY and CDR2 as FYNNEI. The CDR3 protein is CASSSCEQYF. CDR3 DNA: TGTGCCAGCTCTAGCTGCGAGCAGTACTTC. Full variable domain (remainder filled in from reference TRBV2 and TRBJ2-7): EPEVTQTPSHQVTQMGQEVILRCVPISNHLYFYWYRQILGQKVEFLVSFYNNEISEKSEIFDDQFSVERPDGSNFTLKIRSTKLEDSAMYFCASSSCEQYFGPGTRLTVT.

This clonotype was recorded at least ten times. V usage is TRBV4-1 and J usage is TRBJ1-6; 7 bases line up with TRBD1. Losses at the gene ends were 1 base for V and 11 bases for J; bases not matched to a gene: 14. Per germline, CDR1 MGHRA and CDR2 YSYEKL. The CDR3 covers 17 residues. CDR3 DNA: TGCGCCAGCAGCCAAGGAGGGGGCAGGGAGGTTTTGGCACCCCTCCACTTT. Protein product: CASSQGGGREVLAPLHF.

This clonotype was counted at least ten times. This rearrangement joins TRBV11-2 to TRBJ2-3; 11 nucleotides align to TRBD2. Germline V lookup: CDR1 SGHAT, CDR2 FQNNGV. This CDR3 spans 16 amino acids. Unmatched junction bases numbered 5, after V lost 1 base and J lost 5 bases. CDR3 residues: CASSLVLAGAKDTQYF. CDR3 sequence (DNA): TGTGCCAGCAGCTTAGTACTAGCGGGAGCAAAAGATACGCAGTATTTT.

This clonotype came up many times. The chain employs TRBV28 and TRBJ2-5; 13 bases map to TRBD2. V gave up 3 bases and J gave up 5 bases; unmatched junction bases: 6. This CDR3 has 16 amino acids. Per germline, CDR1 MDHEN and CDR2 SYDVKM. CDR3 in DNA: TGTGCCAGCAGTTTGGGACTAGCGGGAATGAGGGAGACCCAGTACTTC. Amino acids: CASSLGLAGMRETQYF.

CDR3: CASSYSGRGNRQPQHF. The CDR3 DNA reads TGTGCCAGCAGTTACTCGGGCAGGGGGAATAGACAGCCCCAGCATTTT. The chain has TRBV6-5 and TRBJ1-5; TRBD1 matches at 7 bases. CDR3 size: 16 residues. From germline, CDR1 is MNHEY and CDR2 SVGAGI. Trimming took 0 bases from V and 7 from J; bases not matched to a gene: 9.

This clonotype was counted a few times. This chain connects TRBV2 to TRBJ1-2; a possible D gene is TRBD1 (6 bases). The CDR3 is made up of 13 amino acids. Germline V gene sequence: CDR1 SNHLY, CDR2 FYNNEI. V gave up 3 bases and J gave up 4 bases, with 9 bases separating them. CDR3 sequence: CASSEETGYGYTF. The DNA for the CDR3 is TGTGCCAGCAGTGAGGAGACAGGCTATGGCTACACCTTC.

This clonotype appeared many times. The genes are TRBV7-2 and TRBJ2-2; 8 bases are a match to TRBD2. V dropped 10 bases and J dropped 3; count of bases not matched to a gene: 13. This CDR3 contains 16 residues. Germline V gene sequence: CDR1 SGHTA, CDR2 FQGNSA. CDR3 bases: TGTGCCATCCCCGGCCGGGTAGCGGGACACACCGGGGAGCTGTTTTTT. It is translated as CAIPGRVAGHTGELFF. Filled out from reference TRBV7-2 and TRBJ2-2, the complete variable domain reads GAGVSQSPSNKVTEKGKDVELRCDPISGHTALYWYRQSLGQGLEFLIYFQGNSAPDKSGLPSDRFSAERTGGSVSTLTIQRTQQEDSAVYLCAIPGRVAGHTGELFFGEGSRLTVL.

The CDR3 region has the DNA TGCGCCAGCAGCCAAGACTCCGGAAGGAAAGCTTTCTTT. Amino acid sequence: CASSQDSGRKAFF. This chain connects TRBV4-1 to TRBJ1-1; no firm D call. The V and J ends lost 0 bases and 9 bases respectively, with 11 bases between them. The CDR3 has 13 amino acids. Germline V gives CDR1 MGHRA, CDR2 YSYEKL.

The chain is built from TRBV15 and TRBJ2-7; TRBD2 agrees at 11 bases. Trimming removed 5 bases from V and 7 bases from J; junction bases left unmatched: 10. CDR1 and CDR2 (germline): LNHNV, YYDKDF (reference sequence). This CDR3 region has 15 residues. CDR3 in DNA: TGTGCCACCAGCCTCTTAGCGGGAGGGCCGCTGGAGCAGTACTTC. It codes for CATSLLAGGPLEQYF. Variable domain in full (rest from reference TRBV15 and TRBJ2-7): DAMVIQNPRYQVTQFGKPVTLSCSQTLNHNVMYWYQQKSSQAPKLLFHYYDKDFNNEADTPDNFQSRRPNTSFCFLDIRSPGLGDTAMYLCATSLLAGGPLEQYFGPGTRLTVT.

CDR3 nucleotides: TGTGCCAGCAGCCAAGGCCAAAGGGGCGGGGAAAAACTGTTTTTT. It yields the protein CASSQGQRGGEKLFF. This sequence joins TRBV4-2 and TRBJ1-4, with D possibly matching TRBD1 (5 bases). V was clipped by 1 base and J by 8 bases, with 14 bases between them. Germline CDR1 is LGHNA and CDR2 is YNFKEQ. CDR3 length: 15 residues.

In nucleotides, the CDR3 is TGCGCCAGCAGTGAGAGAGGGCAGGGACGGACTGAAGCTTTCTTT. Protein product: CASSERGQGRTEAFF. The chain employs TRBV10-1 and TRBJ1-1, with D tentatively TRBD1 (5 bases). In germline, CDR1 is WNHNN, CDR2 SYGVQD (reference sequence). The CDR3 loop spans 15 amino acids. V gave up 2 bases and J gave up 5 bases, with 15 bases separating them.

This clonotype has more than one count but fewer than ten. The V gene is TRBV5-1, the J gene TRBJ2-2; perhaps TRBD1 as D (6 bases). The CDR3 contains 15 residues. Trimming left V 4 bases short and J 3 bases short, with 13 bases between. CDR1 is SGHRS, CDR2 YFSETQ, per germline. This CDR3 is CASSPGHRDTGELFF. The CDR3, as DNA: TGCGCCAGCAGCCCCGGGCACAGGGACACCGGGGAGCTGTTTTTT.

In DNA, the CDR3 is TGTGCCAGCAGCTTAGTAGGCGGAGCACTGTTTTTT. The encoded protein is CASSLVGGALFF. J is TRBJ1-4 and V is TRBV7-2, with D unresolved. CDR1 and CDR2 from the germline V gene are SGHTA and FQGNSA. The V gene lost 1 base and the J gene lost 13 bases, with 10 bases spanning the gap. This CDR3 contains 12 residues.

The CDR3 spells CASSLAHRNTGELFF. The CDR3 region has the DNA TGTGCCAGCAGCTTAGCCCACAGGAACACCGGGGAGCTGTTTTTT. This chain joins TRBV13 and TRBJ2-2; D is ambiguous. CDR3 length: 15 amino acids. V was trimmed by 1 base and J by 1 base, leaving 7 bases between them. Germline V CDR1 and CDR2: PRHDT, FYEKMQ (reference sequence). The entire variable domain, with the rest obtained from reference TRBV13 and TRBJ2-2, is as follows: AAGVIQSPRHLIKEKRETATLKCYPIPRHDTVYWYQQGPGQDPQFLISFYEKMQSDKGSIPDRFSAQQFSDYHSELNMSSLELGDSALYFCASSLAHRNTGELFFGEGSRLTVL.